This entry lists 18 T cell receptor beta chains sequenced from one sample in a study of identical twins (dated by TCRdb to 2016 to 2017). The library was made by 5' RACE. Sequencing was performed on an Illumina HiSeq 2000. TCRdb itself trimmed the public reads at Q25 with fastp, ran MiXCR and retained productive beta chains. CDR3 protein sequences are deduplicated, and each keeps its most common genes and DNA. The sample contains roughly 500,000 distinct CDR3 sequences, about 20% of them found a single time. The ten largest clones take up around 0.9% of the sample. The data also belong to a second study, concerning T cells expressing NK-cell markers.

Sequencing input: CD4+ T cells sorted from blood. The receptors here all came from a woman younger than 35 in good health.

The genes are TRBV7-2 and TRBJ2-2; D unresolved. V lost 5 bases, J lost 5 bases, and 9 bases lay in between. This CDR3 comprises 13 residues. CDR1 and CDR2 (germline): SGHTA, FQGNSA. Here the CDR3 DNA reads TGTGCCAGCAGCCTCGACAAAACCGGGGAGCTGTTTTTT. Its translation is CASSLDKTGELFF.

This clonotype came up a few times. The chain combines TRBV5-5 with TRBJ1-5; no definite D call. CDR3 length: 14 residues. Germline values: CDR1 SGHKS, CDR2 YYEKEE (reference sequence). Deletions cut 4 bases from V and 4 bases from J, with 12 bases between. Here the CDR3 reads CASSLREGNQPQHF. The CDR3 nucleotides are TGTGCCAGCAGCCTCCGAGAAGGAAATCAGCCCCAGCATTTT.

A few counts support this clonotype. The chain couples TRBV10-3 to TRBJ1-5; no clear D gene. The germline CDR1 and CDR2 sequences are ENHRY and SYGVKD. This CDR3 has 17 amino acids. The CDR3 reads CATNAAFSTVSNQPQHF. CDR3 DNA: TGTGCGACCAATGCCGCCTTCTCGACGGTGAGCAATCAGCCCCAGCATTTT.

In this sample, this clonotype turned up a few times. This chain joins TRBV6-2 or TRBV6-3 and TRBJ2-1; 13 nucleotides agree with TRBD2. CDR1 and CDR2 from the germline V gene are MNHEY and SVGEGT. The CDR3 sequence is 16 residues long. V lost 5 bases, J lost 6 bases, and 7 bases stayed unmatched. The CDR3 spells CASSPWTSGSGNEQFF. The CDR3 coding sequence is TGTGCCAGCAGTCCCTGGACTAGCGGGAGTGGCAATGAGCAGTTCTTC.

This clonotype has only a few counts. This chain joins TRBV4-1 and TRBJ2-7, with D hard to call. Germline V lookup: CDR1 MGHRA, CDR2 YSYEKL. This CDR3 has 16 amino acids. Trimming shortened V by 1 base and J by 0 bases, and 13 bases separated the two germline ends. The CDR3 bases are TGCGCCAGCAGCCAAGTTCACACGACCAGCTCCTACGAGCAGTACTTC. It codes for CASSQVHTTSSYEQYF.

V usage is TRBV5-5 and J usage is TRBJ2-6, with D perhaps given as TRBD1 or TRBD2 (5 bases each). Deletions cut 6 bases from V and 0 bases from J, with 19 bases between. Germline V gives CDR1 SGHKS, CDR2 YYEKEE (reference sequence). The CDR3 extends over 18 amino acids. The CDR3 loop reads CASNLRGPSYSGANVLTF. In DNA, the CDR3 is TGTGCCAGCAACCTCCGGGGACCCTCCTACTCTGGGGCCAACGTCCTGACTTTC.

V usage is TRBV6-1 and J usage is TRBJ1-5; 7 nucleotides line up with TRBD1. This CDR3 spans 14 amino acids. Trimming removed 5 bases from V and 5 bases from J; junction bases left unmatched: 6. CDR1 is MNHNS and CDR2 is SASEGT in the germline V gene. CDR3 sequence: CASSRDRVDQPQHF. The DNA for the CDR3 is TGTGCCAGCAGTCGCGACAGGGTGGATCAGCCCCAGCATTTT.

The chain carries TRBV9 and TRBJ2-1; 10 bases are a match to TRBD2. Per the germline V gene, CDR1 is SGDLS and CDR2 is YYNGEE. CDR3 size: 17 residues. V shed 3 bases, J shed 6 bases, and the junction held 12 bases outside the gene matches. The CDR3 nucleotides read TGTGCCAGCAGCGCCGAACCTAGGACTAGCGGACGCAATGAGCAGTTCTTC. This translates into CASSAEPRTSGRNEQFF.

This clonotype was seen a single time. The V call is TRBV7-3, the J call TRBJ2-7; 8 nucleotides agree with TRBD2. V shed 2 bases, J shed 4 bases, and the junction held 7 bases outside the gene matches. Germline values: CDR1 SGHTA, CDR2 FQGTGA. The CDR3 is 15 amino acids. CDR3 DNA sequence: TGTGCCAGCAGCTTACGCGGGGGGTCCCGATACGAGCAGTACTTC. This translates into CASSLRGGSRYEQYF.

The rearrangement joins TRBV9 to TRBJ1-6, with 8 bases identical to TRBD1. CDR3 length: 15 amino acids. After removal of 4 bases from V and 7 bases from J, the junction contained 7 bases not matched to a gene. Germline V gene sequence: CDR1 SGDLS, CDR2 YYNGEE. The DNA of the CDR3 is TGTGCCAGCAGCCTCGCCGGGACAGGCAATTCACCCCTCCACTTT. Protein sequence: CASSLAGTGNSPLHF.

The V call is TRBV3-1, the J call TRBJ2-1, with 9 bases matching TRBD2. This CDR3 region has 15 residues. V lost 5 bases, J lost 6 bases, and 8 bases stayed unmatched. Germline CDR1 LGHDT, CDR2 YNNKEL (reference sequence). The CDR3 spells CASSFAGGRVNEQFF. CDR3 bases: TGTGCCAGCAGCTTCGCGGGGGGGCGTGTCAATGAGCAGTTCTTC.

The gene calls are TRBV3-1 and TRBJ2-3; D is uncertain. Germline V CDR1 and CDR2: LGHDT, YNNKEL (reference sequence). The CDR3 runs 12 residues. Trimming stripped 4 bases from V and 8 bases from J, with 10 bases between. The CDR3 nucleotides read TGTGCCAGCAGCCCCAGAAGAGGTACGCAGTATTTT. This codes for CASSPRRGTQYF.

This clonotype was seen a handful of times. J is TRBJ2-3 and V is TRBV5-1, with 9 bases aligning to TRBD2. V gave up 4 bases and J gave up 8 bases; unmatched junction bases: 17. Germline CDR1 and CDR2: SGHRS and YFSETQ. CDR3 length: 17 amino acids. The CDR3 DNA sequence: TGCGCCAGCAGCAGCGGACCTAGCGGGGTGCGGGAGGCTACGCAGTATTTT. The encoded protein is CASSSGPSGVREATQYF.

This chain uses TRBV12-3 or TRBV12-4 with TRBJ2-6; a weak D match, TRBD1 (6 bases). The CDR3 runs 19 residues. Trimming took 1 base from V and 2 from J, leaving 18 bases between them. The CDR3 DNA sequence: TGTGCCAGCAGTTTAGTAGTTTGGCAGGGGATCGCTGGGGCCAACGTCCTGACTTTC. Translated, it gives CASSLVVWQGIAGANVLTF.

This clonotype showed up just a few times. The genes are TRBV4-2 and TRBJ2-2, with D unclear. CDR1 is LGHNA and CDR2 is YNFKEQ in the germline V gene. This CDR3 contains 15 residues. The ends were cut back, 3 bases at V and 7 bases at J, with 15 bases in the middle. In nucleotides, the CDR3 is TGTGCCAGCAGCCACAACCGGTTGCGTGGCGGGGAGCTGTTTTTT. This codes for CASSHNRLRGGELFF.

In its sample, this clonotype was seen many times. The chain joins TRBV20-1 to TRBJ2-1; 13 bases map to TRBD2. The ends lost 6 bases at V and 4 bases at J; junction bases unmatched: 6. The CDR3 totals 15 residues. Germline CDR1 is DFQATT and CDR2 is SNEGSKA (reference sequence). As DNA, the CDR3 is TGCAGTGCGATTCCGGGACTAGCGGGGTACAATGAGCAGTTCTTC. Amino acids: CSAIPGLAGYNEQFF.

The sample holds a few counts of this clonotype. J is TRBJ1-1 and V is TRBV20-1; D possibly corresponds to TRBD1 (5 bases). Germline V CDR1 and CDR2: DFQATT, SNEGSKA (reference sequence). The CDR3 spans 16 residues. Between the trimmed V and J ends, which lost 0 bases and 4 bases, there was a span of 18 bases. Here the CDR3 reads CSARDWSWRGSTEAFF. The CDR3 DNA reads TGCAGTGCTAGAGATTGGTCGTGGCGGGGGAGCACTGAAGCTTTCTTT.

This clonotype came up a few times. This chain joins TRBV2 and TRBJ2-1; D ambiguous. V was clipped by 6 bases and J by 6 bases, with 12 bases between them. This CDR3 contains 13 residues. CDR1 is SNHLY and CDR2 is FYNNEI in the germline V gene. The CDR3 sequence is CASRFPLGNEQFF. CDR3 nucleotide sequence: TGTGCCAGCAGGTTCCCTCTAGGCAATGAGCAGTTCTTC.